This T cell receptor beta chain was identified in a study of OX40 agonist ivuxolimab in advanced cancers. Turning to the study itself: Ivuxolimab is a fully human IgG2 antibody that activates OX40 (CD134). The dose-escalation cohort was approximately 85% male, with a mean age of 60 years, ranging roughly 20 to 90. General study findings and limits: CD4+ and CD8+ blood T cells expanded clonally by week 6 at 0.1 to 3.0 mg/kg.

Clones were read by immunoSEQ multiplex PCR, and TCRdb kept only the in-frame ones, dropping some. The profile covers 75,000 to 90,000 clones, with around 92% appearing a single time and roughly 10% taken by the ten largest. The CDR3 is 14 residues long. No patient had autoimmune disease or received systemic immunosuppression. Points on this clone: The antigen remains unidentified.

Specimen: CD4+ or CD8+ T cells sorted from blood, collected in a trial of the OX40 agonist ivuxolimab. The receptor comes from an adult with an advanced solid tumor such as melanoma, head and neck, liver or kidney cancer. The chain combines TRBV21-1 with TRBJ2-1; the DNA was not compared with TRBD2, the D call given in the table. TRBV21-1 is classified as a pseudogene. CDR3 in amino acids: CARRGLAGGDEQFF. Here the CDR3 DNA reads TGTGCCAGACGCGGACTAGCGGGGGGTGACGAGCAGTTCTTC.